Below are 30 T cell receptor beta chains sequenced from a single sample in a study of OX40 agonist ivuxolimab in advanced cancers. This table comes from immunoSEQ multiplex PCR, and its TCRdb copy is limited to in-frame clones, with some not included. The repertoire consists of under 60,000 clones, with 88% occurring once and the leading ten covering about 54%. The material sequenced was CD4+ or CD8+ T cells sorted from blood, taken in a trial of the OX40 agonist ivuxolimab. The receptors shown here come from an adult with an advanced solid tumor such as melanoma, head and neck, liver or kidney cancer.

This rearrangement joins TRBV6-6 to TRBJ2-5; 7 bases align to TRBD2. In germline, CDR1 is MNHNY, CDR2 SVGAGI (reference sequence). This CDR3 comprises 15 residues. The V segment lost 1 base and the J segment 2 bases; nucleotides outside the gene matches: 4. CDR3 loop: CASSYLGGEQETQYF. CDR3 bases: TGTGCCAGCAGTTACTTGGGGGGGGAACAAGAGACCCAGTACTTC.

This clone was seen only once. The gene calls are TRBV4-1 and TRBJ2-7; no clear D. Trimming cost V 0 bases and J 1 base, with 10 bases left between them. The germline CDR1 and CDR2 sequences are MGHRA and YSYEKL. This CDR3 has 15 amino acids. DNA of the CDR3: TGCGCCAGCAGCCAAGATTTCAGTAATTCCTACGAGCAGTACTTC. It encodes CASSQDFSNSYEQYF.

The chain carries TRBV11-2 and TRBJ1-1; TRBD1 matches at 9 bases. The CDR3 loop spans 13 amino acids. Germline V gene data show CDR1 as SGHAT and CDR2 as FQNNGV. V lost 2 bases, J lost 9 bases, and 4 bases stayed unmatched. CDR3 protein: CASSLRDRDKAFF. Here the CDR3 DNA reads TGTGCCAGCAGCTTAAGGGACAGGGATAAAGCTTTCTTT.

This clone came up once. This sequence joins TRBV7-2 and TRBJ2-3; 14 bases line up with TRBD2. Germline V gene data show CDR1 as SGHTA and CDR2 as FQGNSA. The junction had 4 bases not matched to a gene; V was cut back by 5 bases and J by 0 bases. The CDR3 loop spans 17 amino acids. In nucleotides, the CDR3 is TGTGCCAGCAGCCCAGGGACTAGCGGGGGTAGCACAGATACGCAGTATTTT. Translating gives CASSPGTSGGSTDTQYF.

The J gene is TRBJ2-3, the V gene TRBV7-9; 9 bases are shared with TRBD1. CDR1 is SEHNR, CDR2 FQNEAQ, per germline (reference sequence). The J segment lost 6 bases and the V segment lost 3 bases, leaving 7 bases of the junction unmatched. CDR3 length: 15 residues. This chain's CDR3 is CASSFGTGSSDTQYF. Written as DNA, the CDR3 is TGTGCCAGCAGCTTTGGGACAGGGTCATCGGATACGCAGTATTTT.

V usage is TRBV2 and J usage is TRBJ2-1; perhaps TRBD1 as D (6 bases). Trimming took 6 bases from V and 7 from J, leaving 19 bases between them. The length of the CDR3 is 15 residues. The germline V gene encodes CDR1 SNHLY and CDR2 FYNNEI. In nucleotides, the CDR3 is TGTGCCAGCAGCCCTGGGATGGGCCAGGGGAATGAGCAGTTCTTC. Its translation: CASSPGMGQGNEQFF. Variable domain in full (rest from reference TRBV2 and TRBJ2-1): EPEVTQTPSHQVTQMGQEVILRCVPISNHLYFYWYRQILGQKVEFLVSFYNNEISEKSEIFDDQFSVERPDGSNFTLKIRSTKLEDSAMYFCASSPGMGQGNEQFFGPGTRLTVL.

This clone was seen a single time. The chain employs TRBV11-3 and TRBJ2-1, with 12 bases identical to TRBD2. From germline, CDR1 is SGHNT and CDR2 YENEEA. This CDR3 region has 15 residues. V lost 5 bases, J lost 6 bases, and 5 bases stayed unmatched. CDR3 nucleotides: TGTGCCAGCAGCCGGACTAGCGGGAACCTCAATGAGCAGTTCTTC. It specifies CASSRTSGNLNEQFF.

The chain has TRBV6-6 and TRBJ2-7, with 8 nucleotides matching TRBD2. The CDR3 is 16 amino acids. Germline-derived CDR1 and CDR2 are MNHNY and SVGAGI (reference sequence). Trimming took 4 bases from V and 4 from J; bases not matched to a gene: 12. This chain's CDR3 is CASSSGRISGEYEQYF. In nucleotides, the CDR3 is TGTGCCAGCAGTTCCGGCAGGATTAGCGGGGAATACGAGCAGTACTTC.

J is TRBJ2-3 and V is TRBV12-5, with D possibly TRBD1 on 5 matching bases. V was clipped by 2 bases and J by 7 bases, with 31 bases between them. The CDR3 spans 20 residues. Germline V lookup: CDR1 LGHNT, CDR2 FRNRAP. The CDR3 sequence is CASGLFPSVQVTRFTYTQYF. CDR3 bases: TGTGCTAGTGGTTTGTTCCCGTCCGTACAGGTCACACGTTTTACGTATACGCAGTATTTT.

This rearrangement joins TRBV7-2 to TRBJ2-3; no clear D gene. The CDR3 covers 14 residues. Germline CDR1 SGHTA, CDR2 FQGNSA. The V and J ends lost 2 bases and 4 bases respectively, with 10 bases between them. CDR3 nucleotide sequence: TGTGCCAGCAGCTTAACTGGCCATGCAGATACGCAGTATTTT. It encodes CASSLTGHADTQYF.

This clone was seen only once. The chain combines TRBV6-6 with TRBJ1-2, with D unclear. V lost 5 bases and J lost 8, with 18 bases in between. The CDR3 sequence is 14 residues long. Germline V gene lookup returns CDR1 MNHNY and CDR2 SVGAGI (reference sequence). The CDR3 coding sequence is TGTGCCAGCAGTGAGGGAATTATAACTATGGGCTACACCTTC. Its protein is CASSEGIITMGYTF.

The V and J genes are TRBV28 and TRBJ1-6; D unresolved. Germline loops: CDR1 MDHEN, CDR2 SYDVKM. V was trimmed by 5 bases and J by 0 bases, leaving 14 bases between them. This CDR3 has 17 amino acids. CDR3 region: CASSPLGRSSYNSPLHF. The CDR3 region has the DNA TGTGCCAGCAGTCCTTTGGGCAGAAGCTCCTATAATTCACCCCTCCACTTT. Full variable domain (outside the CDR3, taken from reference TRBV28 and TRBJ1-6): DVKVTQSSRYLVKRTGEKVFLECVQDMDHENMFWYRQDPGLGLRLIYFSYDVKMKEKGDIPEGYSVSREKKERFSLILESASTNQTSMYLCASSPLGRSSYNSPLHFGNGTRLTVT.

This clone was recorded once. The chain recombines TRBV5-1 with TRBJ2-1; TRBD1 aligns across 8 bases. The CDR3 spans 14 residues. Germline V gene data show CDR1 as SGHRS and CDR2 as YFSETQ. V trimming: 4 bases; J trimming: 4 bases; junction bases outside the gene matches: 4. The CDR3 region has the DNA TGCGCCAGCAGCACGGGACAGGCGTACAATGAGCAGTTCTTC. The encoded protein is CASSTGQAYNEQFF.

V is TRBV29-1 and J is TRBJ2-7; no clear D. In germline, CDR1 is SQVTM, CDR2 ANQGSEA. V lost 4 bases, J lost 3 bases, and 10 bases lay in between. The CDR3 covers 12 residues. CDR3 protein: CSVARTNYEQYF. CDR3 sequence (DNA): TGCAGCGTTGCTCGGACCAACTACGAGCAGTACTTC.

The rearrangement links TRBV11-2 to TRBJ2-1; D is possibly TRBD2 (6 bases). The V end lost 0 bases, the J end lost 5 bases, and 11 bases lay between the germline ends. The CDR3 totals 15 residues. From germline, CDR1 is SGHAT and CDR2 FQNNGV. CDR3 residues: CASSLEAGFNNEQFF. For the CDR3, the DNA is TGTGCCAGCAGCTTAGAGGCGGGGTTCAACAATGAGCAGTTCTTC.

In its sample, this clone was seen once. This chain uses TRBV19 with TRBJ2-7; D call uncertain. Trimming removed 4 bases at V and 4 bases at J, with 5 bases between. The germline gives CDR1 LNHDA, CDR2 SQIVND (reference sequence). The CDR3 is 11 residues long. CDR3 bases: TGTGCCAGTAGTAACCGGTACGAGCAGTACTTC. This translates into CASSNRYEQYF.

The chain links TRBV21-1 to TRBJ2-1; TRBD1 reflects the table's D call only, with no check against the DNA. TRBV21-1 is a known pseudogene. The CDR3 spans 18 residues. Written as DNA, the CDR3 is TGTGCCAGCAGCAAAGGGGCCTTGCCTAACACAGGCTACAATGAGCAGTTCTTC. Its protein product is CASSKGALPNTGYNEQFF.

The chain joins TRBV7-8 to TRBJ1-4; perhaps TRBD1 as D (6 bases). The ends were cut back, 0 bases at V and 7 bases at J, with 12 bases in the middle. This CDR3 is 15 amino acids long. Germline V lookup: CDR1 SGHVS, CDR2 FQNEAQ. The CDR3 region has the DNA TGTGCCAGCAGCTTAGCGTTACAGGGTCCTGAAAAACTGTTTTTT. Encoded protein: CASSLALQGPEKLFF.

The J gene is TRBJ2-7, the V gene TRBV5-1, with D perhaps being TRBD1 or TRBD2 (6 bases each). The CDR3 covers 14 residues. V lost 2 bases to trimming and J lost 7 bases, with 16 bases between them. Germline assignment: CDR1 SGHRS and CDR2 YFSETQ. The CDR3 here is CASSFNGGQSEQYF. Written as DNA, the CDR3 is TGCGCCAGCAGCTTTAACGGGGGCCAGAGTGAGCAGTACTTC.

This sequence joins TRBV19 and TRBJ1-3; 10 bases agree with TRBD1. This CDR3 is 15 amino acids long. Per the germline V gene, CDR1 is LNHDA and CDR2 is SQIVND (reference sequence). V lost 5 bases, J lost 2 bases, and 3 bases stayed unmatched. The CDR3 coding sequence is TGTGCCAGTAGTGTCGGGACAGGGGCTGGAAACACCATATATTTT. Protein sequence: CASSVGTGAGNTIYF.

This clone has only one observation. The rearrangement links TRBV11-3 to TRBJ2-5; TRBD1 matches at 7 bases. CDR1 is SGHNT, CDR2 YENEEA, per germline. V was clipped by 1 base and J by 4 bases; unmatched bases: 12. The CDR3 length is 17 residues. The CDR3 DNA reads TGTGCCAGCAGCTTAGGGGCAGGGACAGAAAATATAGAGACCCAGTACTTC. It specifies CASSLGAGTENIETQYF. Full variable domain (missing parts from reference TRBV11-3 and TRBJ2-5): EAGVVQSPRYKIIEKKQPVAFWCNPISGHNTLYWYLQNLGQGPELLIRYENEEAVDDSQLPKDRFSAERLKGVDSTLKIQPAELGDSAVYLCASSLGAGTENIETQYFGPGTRLLVL.

The chain is built from TRBV11-1 and TRBJ2-7; D uncertain. The CDR3 is 14 amino acids. CDR1 is SGHAT, CDR2 FQDESV, per germline (reference sequence). V was shortened by 2 bases and J by 2 bases, with 10 bases between the two germline ends. The CDR3 nucleotides read TGTGCCAGCAGCTTATTCACCACCGCCTACGAGCAGTACTTC. Translating it yields CASSLFTTAYEQYF. Complete variable domain (other parts from reference TRBV11-1 and TRBJ2-7): EAEVAQSPRYKITEKSQAVAFWCDPISGHATLYWYRQILGQGPELLVQFQDESVVDDSQLPKDRFSAERLKGVDSTLKIQPAELGDSAMYLCASSLFTTAYEQYFGPGTRLTVT.

The chain recombines TRBV19 with TRBJ1-2; no clear D. This CDR3 comprises 16 residues. CDR1 LNHDA and CDR2 SQIVND come from the germline V gene (reference sequence). Trimming shortened V by 0 bases and J by 8 bases, and 19 bases separated the two germline ends. CDR3 region: CASSIDPGSTNRGYTF. DNA of the CDR3: TGTGCCAGTAGTATAGATCCGGGCAGCACCAACCGCGGCTACACCTTC.

The chain has TRBV5-4 and TRBJ2-2; D is uncertain. Germline values: CDR1 SGHNT, CDR2 YYREEE (reference sequence). The CDR3 has 13 residues. Trimming took 4 bases from V and 7 from J, leaving 11 bases between them. Written as DNA, the CDR3 is TGTGCCAGCAGCCCCTCCCGGGTCGGGGAGCTGTTTTTT. It is translated as CASSPSRVGELFF.

V is TRBV5-4 and J is TRBJ2-3; 10 nucleotides line up with TRBD2. V dropped 4 bases and J dropped 1; count of bases not matched to a gene: 9. The CDR3 consists of 17 residues. The germline CDR1 and CDR2 sequences are SGHNT and YYREEE (reference sequence). This chain's CDR3 is CASSGGLAGVGTDTQYF. The CDR3, as DNA: TGTGCCAGCAGCGGAGGGCTAGCGGGAGTGGGCACAGATACGCAGTATTTT.

This chain links TRBV7-6 with TRBJ2-1; D possibly corresponds to TRBD2 (5 bases). CDR1 and CDR2 (germline): SGHVS, FNYEAQ. This CDR3 spans 15 amino acids. Trimming shortened V by 3 bases and J by 8 bases, and 17 bases separated the two germline ends. The CDR3 loop is CASSLRTSAGDEQFF. The CDR3 nucleotides are TGTGCCAGCAGCTTGAGGACTTCGGCTGGGGATGAGCAGTTCTTC.

On this clone itself: The junction and the germline gene differ at one end; a read error may be behind it. The chain is built from TRBV5-1 and TRBJ1-1; D is unresolved. Per germline, CDR1 SGHRS and CDR2 YFSETQ. This CDR3 is 13 amino acids long. CDR3 protein: CASSLGGSFEAFF. For the CDR3, the DNA is TGCGCCAGCAGTTTGGGCGGGTCTTTTGAAGCTTTCTTT.

This sequence joins TRBV14 and TRBJ1-1; possibly TRBD1 for D (5 bases). There are 16 residues in the CDR3. V was trimmed by 0 bases and J by 1 base, leaving 12 bases between them. Germline CDR1 reads SGHDN; CDR2 reads FVKESK. The CDR3 coding sequence is TGTGCCAGCAGCCAAGATTATCAGGGTCCGAACACTGAAGCTTTCTTT. Amino acids: CASSQDYQGPNTEAFF.

As to this clone: Other nucleotide sequences from this sample produce the same CDR3. V usage is TRBV4-1 and J usage is TRBJ1-2, with a weak D call TRBD1 (6 bases). Trimming left V 1 base short and J 5 bases short, with 11 bases between. The CDR3 is 14 amino acids. Germline CDR1 MGHRA, CDR2 YSYEKL. The CDR3 is CASSQAGGLYGYTF. The CDR3 nucleotides are TGCGCCAGCAGCCAAGCCGGGGGCCTTTATGGCTACACCTTC.

This sequence joins TRBV11-2 and TRBJ1-3, with 7 bases matching TRBD1. This CDR3 has 17 amino acids. The V gene's germline CDR1 is SGHAT and CDR2 FQNNGV. V was pared by 5 bases and J by 0 bases, with 10 bases of the junction left unmatched. The CDR3 nucleotides are TGTGCCAGCAGCCCGGCGACGACAGGGAGCTCTGGAAACACCATATATTTT. Amino acids: CASSPATTGSSGNTIYF.